The 3 T cell receptor beta chains below all came from one sample that was sequenced in a study of blood T cell repertoires in COVID-19. Using immunoSEQ multiplex PCR, the repertoire was profiled, and TCRdb retains in-frame clones only, with some absent. In the table there are more than 95,000 clones, approximately 90% of which are singletons. Material for sequencing was peripheral blood. The receptors stem from a human donor in a cohort sampled during active COVID-19.

The chain recombines TRBV28 with TRBJ2-5; tentatively, D is TRBD1 (6 bases). V was clipped by 4 bases and J by 1 base, with 10 bases between them. Germline loops: CDR1 MDHEN, CDR2 SYDVKM. The CDR3 is 14 residues long. The CDR3 spells CASSSPDSQETQYF. CDR3 nucleotides: TGTGCCAGCAGTTCTCCGGACAGCCAAGAGACCCAGTACTTC.

This sequence joins TRBV30 and TRBJ2-3; 7 bases are a match to TRBD1. The V and J ends lost 0 bases and 0 bases, in that order; junction bases with no gene match: 3. Germline V gene data show CDR1 as GTSNPN and CDR2 as SVGIG (reference sequence). This CDR3 is 15 amino acids long. The chain's CDR3 is CAWSVRQGSTDTQYF. CDR3 in DNA: TGTGCCTGGAGTGTAAGACAGGGTAGCACAGATACGCAGTATTTT.

The chain carries TRBV6-2 or TRBV6-3 and TRBJ1-2; D not certain. Trimming cost V 5 bases and J 8 bases, with 24 bases left between them. The CDR3 is 16 amino acids. Germline CDR1 reads MNHEY; CDR2 reads SVGEGT. CDR3 region: CASSHLFRFGTKGYTF. CDR3 bases: TGTGCCAGCAGTCATCTGTTCCGATTTGGAACTAAAGGCTACACCTTC.